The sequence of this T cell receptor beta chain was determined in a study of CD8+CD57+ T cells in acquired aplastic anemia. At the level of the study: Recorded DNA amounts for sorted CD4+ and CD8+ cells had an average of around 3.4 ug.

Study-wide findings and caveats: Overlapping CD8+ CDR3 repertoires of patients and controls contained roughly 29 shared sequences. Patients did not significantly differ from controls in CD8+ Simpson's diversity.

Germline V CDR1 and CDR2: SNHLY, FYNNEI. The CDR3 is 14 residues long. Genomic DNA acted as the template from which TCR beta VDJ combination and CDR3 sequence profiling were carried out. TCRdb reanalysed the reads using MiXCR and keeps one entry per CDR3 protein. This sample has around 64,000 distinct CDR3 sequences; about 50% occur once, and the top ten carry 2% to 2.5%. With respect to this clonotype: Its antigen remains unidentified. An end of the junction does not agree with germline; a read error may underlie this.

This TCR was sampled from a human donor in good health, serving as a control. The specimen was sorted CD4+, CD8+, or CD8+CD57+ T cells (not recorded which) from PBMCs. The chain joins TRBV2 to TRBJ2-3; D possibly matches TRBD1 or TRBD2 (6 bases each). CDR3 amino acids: CASSEAGGLDTQYF. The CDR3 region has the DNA TGTGCCAGCAGTGAAGCGGGGGGCTTAGATACGCAGTACTTT.